Sequencing of this TCR beta chain was carried out in a study of regulatory and conventional T cells in RAG deficiency. General study results and limits: Compared with controls, unique Treg TCR beta sequences dropped roughly 94-fold in Omenn syndrome and CID/AS. RAG-deficient patients showed markedly lower Shannon entropy and higher Simpson indices than control T-cell subsets.

V was clipped by 4 bases and J by 4 bases, with 16 bases between them. Germline V lookup: CDR1 ENHRY, CDR2 SYGVKD. This CDR3 has 15 amino acids. Assay: immunoSEQ multiplex PCR; the TCRdb copy retains only in-frame clones and omits some. In the table there are roughly 28,000 clones, about 93% of which are singletons. The sorted regulatory T cells were CD4+, CD25-high and CD127-low, with genomic DNA sequenced. With respect to this clone: The antigen is not known.

This same sample was also taken into another study, of regulatory T cells. That source adds: The primer mix had 52 TRBV and 13 TRBJ primers.

The clonotype was recovered from a human donor in good health. The chain couples TRBV10-3 to TRBJ1-2; D gene uncertain. The material sequenced was Tregs sorted from blood. The CDR3 region has the DNA TGTGCCATCAGTGGGGGTAGTCGGGAGGGCTATGGCTACACCTTC. Protein: CAISGGSREGYGYTF.